This T cell receptor (beta chain) was documented in a study of identical twins. TCRdb re-derived calls from the 5' RACE reads in MiXCR, one entry per CDR3 protein. The data contain approximately 680,000 distinct CDR3 sequences, roughly 7.1% of them singletons. The V end lost 2 bases, the J end lost 8 bases, and 15 bases lay between the germline ends. The CDR3 totals 14 residues. Germline lookup yields CDR1 MNHEY and CDR2 SVGAGI. This clonotype came up a few times. These data were also filed under a second study, of yellow fever vaccine responses in identical twins.

The sample consisted of PBMCs. This clonotype was obtained from a woman between 18 and 29 years old in good health. The gene calls are TRBV6-5 and TRBJ1-1; possibly TRBD1 for D (5 bases). DNA of the CDR3: TGTGCCAGCAGTTACCGTGTCAACACAGGAGAAGCTTTCTTT. Amino acids: CASSYRVNTGEAFF.